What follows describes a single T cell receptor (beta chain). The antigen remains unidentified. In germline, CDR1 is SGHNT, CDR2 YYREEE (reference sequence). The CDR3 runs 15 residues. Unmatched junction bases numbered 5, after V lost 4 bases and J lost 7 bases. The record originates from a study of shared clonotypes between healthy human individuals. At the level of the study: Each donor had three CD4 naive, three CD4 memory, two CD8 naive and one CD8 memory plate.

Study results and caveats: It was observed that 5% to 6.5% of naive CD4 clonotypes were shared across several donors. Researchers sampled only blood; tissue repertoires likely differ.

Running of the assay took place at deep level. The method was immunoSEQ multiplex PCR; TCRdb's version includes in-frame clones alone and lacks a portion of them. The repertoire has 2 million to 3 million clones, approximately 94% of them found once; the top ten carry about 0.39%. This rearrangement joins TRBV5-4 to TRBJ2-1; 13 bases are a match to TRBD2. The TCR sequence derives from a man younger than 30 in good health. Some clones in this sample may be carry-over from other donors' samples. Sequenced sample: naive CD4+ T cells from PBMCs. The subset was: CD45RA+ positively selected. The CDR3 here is CASSQLAGGRNEQFF. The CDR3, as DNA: TGTGCCAGCAGCCAACTAGCGGGAGGGAGGAATGAGCAGTTCTTC.